One sample yielded the 31 T cell receptor beta chains listed below, sequenced in a study of blood T cells in healthy people across ages. A second PCR of roughly 6 to 12 cycles used a sample-barcoded 5' primer and a J-beta primer mix. TCRdb itself ran the 5' RACE reads through MiXCR, one entry per CDR3 protein. The sample holds 1.5 million to 2 million distinct CDR3 sequences, approximately 30% seen once. Sequenced input: blood. These receptors came from a young woman in good health.

The rearrangement joins TRBV28 to TRBJ1-6, with D unclear. The CDR3 is made up of 12 amino acids. Trimming left V 6 bases short and J 4 bases short, with 4 bases between. The germline V gene encodes CDR1 MDHEN and CDR2 SYDVKM. The CDR3 DNA reads TGTGCCAGCAGAGGTTATAATTCACCCCTCCACTTT. Translated: CASRGYNSPLHF.

This chain links TRBV7-9 with TRBJ1-6; D may be TRBD1 (6 bases). Germline loops: CDR1 SEHNR, CDR2 FQNEAQ (reference sequence). The CDR3 contains 14 residues. V shed 4 bases and J shed 10 bases, with 14 bases lying between them. For the CDR3, the DNA is TGTGCCAGCAGCTCACACAGGGTTGACTCACCCCTCCACTTT. Protein product: CASSSHRVDSPLHF.

This clonotype was recorded a few times. The chain is built from TRBV7-7 and TRBJ2-1; TRBD2 is a possible D gene (5 bases). Germline V lookup: CDR1 SSHAT, CDR2 FNYEAQ (reference sequence). The CDR3 spans 12 residues. V was shortened by 5 bases and J by 9 bases, with 11 bases between the two germline ends. CDR3 DNA sequence: TGTGCCAGCAGCGAAGGACGGGGTGAGCAGTTCTTC. This sequence encodes CASSEGRGEQFF. Together with reference TRBV7-7 and TRBJ2-1, the CDR3 gives the full variable domain: GAGVSQSPRYKVTKRGQDVTLRCDPISSHATLYWYQQALGQGPEFLTYFNYEAQPDKSGLPSDRFSAERPEGSISTLTIQRTEQRDSAMYRCASSEGRGEQFFGPGTRLTVL.

This clonotype was recorded a few times. This rearrangement joins TRBV10-3 to TRBJ2-7; D tentatively reads TRBD1 or TRBD2 (5 bases each). The CDR3 contains 14 residues. Trimming took 7 bases from V and 2 from J, leaving 15 bases between them. In germline, CDR1 is ENHRY, CDR2 SYGVKD. As DNA, the CDR3 is TGTGCCATCACCCCCGAGGGACCAACCTACGAGCAGTACTTC. It specifies CAITPEGPTYEQYF.

This CDR3 reads CASSLSGQGFHEQYF. The CDR3 DNA follows: TGTGCCAGCAGCTTATCGGGACAGGGTTTCCACGAGCAGTACTTC. This chain links TRBV7-2 with TRBJ2-7; 9 bases align to TRBD1. Germline trimming cut 2 bases from V and 5 bases from J; bases unmatched to any gene: 7. The CDR3 has 15 residues. The V gene's germline CDR1 is SGHTA and CDR2 FQGNSA.

Details on this clonotype: A much larger clone lies one base from this, so it may be a read error. The rearrangement uses TRBV10-3 and TRBJ2-1; 10 bases map to TRBD2. Germline assignment: CDR1 ENHRY and CDR2 SYGVKD. Trimming cost V 7 bases and J 0 bases; bases outside gene matches: 0. This CDR3 is built from 14 residues. The CDR3 spells CAITSGSSYNEQFF. CDR3 nucleotides: TGTGCCATCACTAGCGGGAGCTCCTACAATGAGCAGTTCTTC.

The chain's CDR3 is CASGSGQANEQFF. CDR3 bases: TGTGCTAGTGGCTCAGGACAGGCCAATGAGCAGTTCTTC. The chain links TRBV12-5 to TRBJ2-1; 7 bases align to TRBD1. Germline V gene sequence: CDR1 LGHNT, CDR2 FRNRAP. V trimming: 6 bases; J trimming: 6 bases; junction bases outside the gene matches: 5. CDR3 length: 13 amino acids. Complete variable domain (other parts from reference TRBV12-5 and TRBJ2-1): DARVTQTPRHKVTEMGQEVTMRCQPILGHNTVFWYRQTMMQGLELLAYFRNRAPLDDSGMPKDRFSAEMPDATLATLKIQPSEPRDSAVYFCASGSGQANEQFFGPGTRLTVL.

This clonotype was found many times. This chain connects TRBV6-5 to TRBJ1-2; D uncertain. The germline V gene encodes CDR1 MNHEY and CDR2 SVGAGI. The CDR3 contains 12 residues. V was cut by 5 bases and J by 7 bases, with 11 bases left in between. The CDR3 region is CASSEGGFGYTF. DNA for the CDR3: TGTGCCAGCAGTGAAGGAGGGTTTGGCTACACCTTC.

V usage is TRBV4-1 and J usage is TRBJ1-5; D possibly corresponds to TRBD1 (5 bases). Trimming left V 0 bases short and J 7 bases short, with 16 bases between. The germline CDR1 and CDR2 sequences are MGHRA and YSYEKL. The CDR3 loop spans 16 amino acids. This CDR3 reads CASSQESSGGIQPQHF. For the CDR3, the DNA is TGCGCCAGCAGCCAAGAATCTTCCGGGGGGATACAGCCCCAGCATTTT.

This clonotype was seen a few times. The chain carries TRBV5-1 and TRBJ2-3; possible D gene TRBD2, 6 bases. Germline V lookup: CDR1 SGHRS, CDR2 YFSETQ. The CDR3 length is 15 residues. V shed 1 base and J shed 5 bases, with 14 bases lying between them. The CDR3 here is CASSLRGVEKDTQYF. In DNA, the CDR3 is TGCGCCAGCAGCTTGCGCGGGGTTGAGAAAGATACGCAGTATTTT. Using reference TRBV5-1 and TRBJ2-3 for the parts outside the CDR3, the full variable domain is KAGVTQTPRYLIKTRGQQVTLSCSPISGHRSVSWYQQTPGQGLQFLFEYFSETQRNKGNFPGRFSGRQFSNSRSEMNVSTLELGDSALYLCASSLRGVEKDTQYFGPGTRLTVL.

This clonotype has just a few counts. The chain uses TRBV29-1 and TRBJ1-2; maybe TRBD1 (6 bases). This CDR3 is 13 amino acids long. V dropped 5 bases and J dropped 5 bases, with 15 bases sitting between them. The V gene's germline CDR1 is SQVTM and CDR2 ANQGSEA. The CDR3 sequence: CSVMGGASYGYTF. Here the CDR3 DNA reads TGCAGCGTTATGGGGGGGGCTTCGTATGGCTACACCTTC. Filled out from reference TRBV29-1 and TRBJ1-2, the complete variable domain reads SAVISQKPSRDICQRGTSLTIQCQVDSQVTMMFWYRQQPGQSLTLIATANQGSEATYESGFVIDKFPISRPNLTFSTLTVSNMSPEDSSIYLCSVMGGASYGYTFGSGTRLTVV.

This clonotype was counted a few times. The gene calls are TRBV6-2 or TRBV6-3 and TRBJ2-4; no clear D. The J call may be incorrect, as the DNA end agrees better with TRBJ2-7. The CDR3 is 14 amino acids. Per germline, CDR1 MNHEY and CDR2 SVGEGT. CDR3 sequence (DNA): TGTGCCAGCAGTTACTTGGACCTTGCCTACGAGCAGTACTTC. It yields the protein CASSYLDLAYEQYF.

This chain links TRBV2 with TRBJ2-1; 14 bases match TRBD2. After removal of 4 bases from V and 8 bases from J, the junction contained 4 bases not matched to a gene. The length of the CDR3 is 15 residues. Germline assignment: CDR1 SNHLY and CDR2 FYNNEI. The chain's CDR3 is CASSATSGGGDEQFF. In nucleotides, the CDR3 is TGTGCCAGCAGTGCGACTAGCGGGGGGGGAGATGAGCAGTTCTTC.

The table lists this clonotype with a few counts. V gene TRBV11-1 combines with J gene TRBJ2-1, with D tentatively TRBD1 or TRBD2 (5 bases each). V was cut by 3 bases and J by 2 bases, with 14 bases left in between. Per the germline V gene, CDR1 is SGHAT and CDR2 is FQDESV (reference sequence). The CDR3 has 16 amino acids. The CDR3 DNA reads TGTGCCAGCAGCTTCGGGGCCATGGGCACCTACAATGAGCAGTTCTTC. Its translation is CASSFGAMGTYNEQFF.

The chain combines TRBV20-1 with TRBJ2-3; 7 bases fit TRBD2. CDR3 length equals 15 residues. The J segment lost 0 bases and the V segment lost 3 bases, leaving 6 bases of the junction unmatched. Germline CDR1 is DFQATT and CDR2 is SNEGSKA (reference sequence). This chain's CDR3 is CSASKAGESTDTQYF. Here the CDR3 DNA reads TGCAGTGCTAGTAAGGCGGGGGAGAGCACAGATACGCAGTATTTT.

This chain connects TRBV18 to TRBJ1-1; 9 positions agree with TRBD1. The CDR3 extends over 16 amino acids. The ends lost 4 bases at V and 6 bases at J; junction bases unmatched: 12. Germline CDR1 reads KGHSH; CDR2 reads LQKENI. CDR3 sequence (DNA): TGTGCCAGCTCACTTACGCGCGGGACAGGGTATTCTGAAGCTTTCTTT. It is translated as CASSLTRGTGYSEAFF.

This clonotype was detected a few times. The V gene is TRBV20-1, the J gene TRBJ2-7, with TRBD2 matching over 8 bases. The CDR3 has 15 amino acids. V was clipped by 6 bases and J by 5 bases; unmatched bases: 15. Germline loops: CDR1 DFQATT, CDR2 SNEGSKA (reference sequence). CDR3 sequence: CSAHHWRGAGNEQYF. The CDR3 DNA follows: TGCAGTGCCCACCACTGGCGGGGGGCCGGAAACGAGCAGTACTTC.

This rearrangement joins TRBV10-3 to TRBJ2-7; weak D call: TRBD1 (5 bases). There are 13 residues in the CDR3. The germline V gene encodes CDR1 ENHRY and CDR2 SYGVKD. The germline V and J ends were trimmed by 1 base and 6 bases, with 10 bases remaining between them. The CDR3 nucleotides are TGTGCCATCAGTGAGTATAAGGGGTCCGAGCAGTACTTC. Translated, it gives CAISEYKGSEQYF.

The V and J genes are TRBV5-1 and TRBJ2-1, with 9 nucleotides matching TRBD1. Germline lookup yields CDR1 SGHRS and CDR2 YFSETQ. The CDR3 sequence is 19 residues long. The V segment lost 4 bases and the J segment 10 bases; nucleotides outside the gene matches: 24. The CDR3 DNA reads TGCGCCAGCAGCCTATTACCGGGACAGGGACAACCCGTCTCCTACGAGCAGTTCTTC. Encoded protein: CASSLLPGQGQPVSYEQFF.

The genes are TRBV15 and TRBJ2-7; unclear D gene. The V end lost 3 bases, the J end lost 0 bases, and 18 bases lay between the germline ends. Germline assignment: CDR1 LNHNV and CDR2 YYDKDF (reference sequence). There are 17 residues in the CDR3. The CDR3, as DNA: TGTGCCACCAGCAGGATCCCCTTTCTGGCGGACTCCTACGAGCAGTACTTC. It is translated as CATSRIPFLADSYEQYF.

This clonotype was seen many times. Its ends do not fully match the called genes, so a read error is possible. The chain uses TRBV5-1 and TRBJ2-7; D unresolved. Germline loops: CDR1 SGHRS, CDR2 YFSETQ. This CDR3 spans 13 amino acids. CDR3 protein: CASSLEHSYEQYF. The CDR3 DNA reads TGTGCCAGCAGCTTAGAACACTCCTACGAGCAGTACTTC.

This chain joins TRBV12-3 or TRBV12-4 and TRBJ1-5, with a possible D match to TRBD1 (6 bases). Deletions cut 4 bases from V and 9 bases from J, with 16 bases between. CDR3 size: 14 residues. The CDR3 sequence is CASSSTTGWLPQHF. The CDR3 DNA follows: TGTGCCAGCAGTTCAACGACAGGTTGGTTGCCCCAGCATTTT.

This clonotype was counted at least ten times. The chain joins TRBV7-2 to TRBJ2-1; a possible D gene is TRBD2 (6 bases). Germline CDR1 and CDR2: SGHTA and FQGNSA. The germline V and J ends were trimmed by 3 bases and 12 bases, with 9 bases remaining between them. This CDR3 spans 11 amino acids. The DNA of the CDR3 is TGTGCCAGCAGCTTCAGGGAGGTGCAGTTCTTC. It is translated as CASSFREVQFF.

The rearrangement links TRBV14 to TRBJ2-1, with 7 bases fitting TRBD1. In germline, CDR1 is SGHDN, CDR2 FVKESK. This CDR3 is built from 16 residues. The J segment lost 4 bases and the V segment lost 4 bases, leaving 10 bases of the junction unmatched. As DNA, the CDR3 is TGTGCCAGCAGCCCACACGGGACAGCGGATTACAATGAGCAGTTCTTC. Protein: CASSPHGTADYNEQFF. The full variable domain, in which reference TRBV14 and TRBJ2-1 provide the parts outside the CDR3, is EAGVTQFPSHSVIEKGQTVTLRCDPISGHDNLYWYRRVMGKEIKFLLHFVKESKQDESGMPNNRFLAERTGGTYSTLKVQPAELEDSGVYFCASSPHGTADYNEQFFGPGTRLTVL.

The chain combines TRBV4-2 with TRBJ2-5; 13 nucleotides agree with TRBD2. The CDR3 runs 15 residues. V lost 0 bases, J lost 10 bases, and 5 bases stayed unmatched. Per the germline V gene, CDR1 is LGHNA and CDR2 is YNFKEQ. The DNA of the CDR3 is TGTGCCAGCAGCCAAGAACTAGCGGGGGGGCCAATCCAGTACTTC. The encoded protein is CASSQELAGGPIQYF.

This clonotype was counted many times. CDR3 amino acids: CSVEPLSSYEQYF. DNA of the CDR3: TGCAGCGTTGAACCCCTAAGCTCCTACGAGCAGTACTTC. The chain is built from TRBV29-1 and TRBJ2-7, with unresolved D. V lost 2 bases and J lost 0, with 8 bases in between. Germline lookup yields CDR1 SQVTM and CDR2 ANQGSEA. The CDR3 spans 13 residues.

This clonotype was seen repeatedly, ten times or more. The rearrangement joins TRBV20-1 to TRBJ2-7; TRBD2 aligns across 7 bases. V dropped 6 bases and J dropped 4; count of bases not matched to a gene: 12. Germline CDR1 DFQATT, CDR2 SNEGSKA (reference sequence). The CDR3 has 14 amino acids. The CDR3 is CSALTGRGSYEQYF. The DNA of the CDR3 is TGCAGTGCCCTAACGGGGAGGGGTAGTTACGAGCAGTACTTC.

V is TRBV12-3 or TRBV12-4 and J is TRBJ2-1, with 9 positions matching TRBD1. After removal of 5 bases from V and 8 bases from J, the junction contained 7 bases not matched to a gene. CDR3 length: 14 amino acids. CDR3 loop: CASSGGQGNYEQFF. The CDR3 DNA sequence: TGTGCCAGCAGTGGGGGACAGGGAAACTATGAGCAGTTCTTC.

V and J are TRBV27 and TRBJ2-2; 7 positions match TRBD2. CDR3 size: 14 residues. Trimming cost V 5 bases and J 7 bases; bases outside gene matches: 7. The V gene's germline CDR1 is MNHEY and CDR2 SMNVEV (reference sequence). The CDR3 loop reads CASSLGGERGELFF. The CDR3 DNA follows: TGTGCCAGCAGTCTTGGGGGGGAGCGCGGGGAGCTGTTTTTT.

This rearrangement joins TRBV5-1 to TRBJ1-1; TRBD1 aligns across 7 bases. The germline V gene encodes CDR1 SGHRS and CDR2 YFSETQ. This CDR3 region has 14 residues. Losses at the gene ends were 4 bases for V and 8 bases for J; bases not matched to a gene: 11. CDR3 coding DNA: TGCGCCAGCAGCCCCTCGGACAGGTTAGCGGAAGCTTTCTTT. Translating it yields CASSPSDRLAEAFF.

This clonotype was picked up a small number of times. The rearrangement uses TRBV7-9 and TRBJ2-7, with 8 bases lining up with TRBD2. The CDR3 runs to 14 residues. The J segment lost 6 bases and the V segment lost 5 bases, leaving 9 bases of the junction unmatched. The germline V gene has CDR1 SEHNR and CDR2 FQNEAQ (reference sequence). CDR3 DNA: TGTGCCAGCAGCCAGGGACTAGTGGGAGTCGAGCAGTACTTC. Translating it yields CASSQGLVGVEQYF.